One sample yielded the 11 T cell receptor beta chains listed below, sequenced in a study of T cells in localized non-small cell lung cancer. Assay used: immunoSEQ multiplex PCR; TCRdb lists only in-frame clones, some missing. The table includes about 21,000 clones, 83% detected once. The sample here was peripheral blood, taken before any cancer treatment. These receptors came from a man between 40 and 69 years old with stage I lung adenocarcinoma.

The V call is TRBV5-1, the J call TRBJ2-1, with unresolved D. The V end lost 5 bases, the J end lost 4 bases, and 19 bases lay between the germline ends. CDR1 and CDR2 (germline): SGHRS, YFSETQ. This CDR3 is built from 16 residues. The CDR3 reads CASREPWTHAYNEQFF. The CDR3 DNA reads TGCGCCAGCAGGGAACCCTGGACGCACGCTTACAATGAGCAGTTCTTC. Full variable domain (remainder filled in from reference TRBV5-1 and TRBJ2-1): KAGVTQTPRYLIKTRGQQVTLSCSPISGHRSVSWYQQTPGQGLQFLFEYFSETQRNKGNFPGRFSGRQFSNSRSEMNVSTLELGDSALYLCASREPWTHAYNEQFFGPGTRLTVL.

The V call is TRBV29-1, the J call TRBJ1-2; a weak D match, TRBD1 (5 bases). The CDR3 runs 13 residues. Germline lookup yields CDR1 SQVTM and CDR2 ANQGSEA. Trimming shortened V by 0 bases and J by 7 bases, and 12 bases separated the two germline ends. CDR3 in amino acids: CSVEDWGEAGYTF. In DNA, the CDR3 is TGCAGCGTTGAAGATTGGGGGGAGGCTGGCTACACCTTC.

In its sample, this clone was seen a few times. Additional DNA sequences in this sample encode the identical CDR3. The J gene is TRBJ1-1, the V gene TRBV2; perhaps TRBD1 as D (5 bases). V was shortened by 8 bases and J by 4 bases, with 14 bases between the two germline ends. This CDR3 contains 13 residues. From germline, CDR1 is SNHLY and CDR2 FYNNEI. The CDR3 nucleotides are TGTGCCAGCTCCCAAGGGGAGGGCACTGAAGCTTTCTTT. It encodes CASSQGEGTEAFF.

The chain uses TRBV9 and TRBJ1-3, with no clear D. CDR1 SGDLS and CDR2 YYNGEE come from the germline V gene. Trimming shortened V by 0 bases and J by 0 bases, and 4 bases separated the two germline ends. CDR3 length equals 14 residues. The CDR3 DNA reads TGTGCCAGCAGCGTAGACAACTCTGGAAACACCATATATTTT. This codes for CASSVDNSGNTIYF.

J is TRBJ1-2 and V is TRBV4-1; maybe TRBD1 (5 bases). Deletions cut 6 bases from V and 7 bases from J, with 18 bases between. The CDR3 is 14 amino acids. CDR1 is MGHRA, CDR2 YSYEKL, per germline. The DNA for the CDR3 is TGCGCCAGCAGACGGGGCGGTGTCCAGGGTGGCTACACCTTC. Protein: CASRRGGVQGGYTF.

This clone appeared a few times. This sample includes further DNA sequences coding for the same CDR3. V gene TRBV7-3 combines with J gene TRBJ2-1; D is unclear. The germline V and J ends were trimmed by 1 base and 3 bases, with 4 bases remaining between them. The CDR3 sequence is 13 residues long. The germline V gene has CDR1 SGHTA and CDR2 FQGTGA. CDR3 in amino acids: CASSLSGYNEQFF. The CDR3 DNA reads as TGTGCCAGCAGCTTAAGCGGCTACAATGAGCAGTTCTTC.

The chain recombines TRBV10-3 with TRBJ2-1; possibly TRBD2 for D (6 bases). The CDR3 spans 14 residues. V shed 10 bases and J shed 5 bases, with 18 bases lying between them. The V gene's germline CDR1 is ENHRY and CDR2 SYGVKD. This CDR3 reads CATGFRGGDNEQFF. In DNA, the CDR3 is TGTGCCACCGGATTTCGGGGCGGGGACAATGAGCAGTTCTTC.

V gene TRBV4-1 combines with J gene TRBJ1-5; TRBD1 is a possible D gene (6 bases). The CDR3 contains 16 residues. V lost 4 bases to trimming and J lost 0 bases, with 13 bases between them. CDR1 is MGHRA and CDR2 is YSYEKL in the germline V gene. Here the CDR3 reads CASSPRTVDSNQPQHF. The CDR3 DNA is TGCGCCAGCAGCCCCCGGACAGTTGATAGCAATCAGCCCCAGCATTTT.

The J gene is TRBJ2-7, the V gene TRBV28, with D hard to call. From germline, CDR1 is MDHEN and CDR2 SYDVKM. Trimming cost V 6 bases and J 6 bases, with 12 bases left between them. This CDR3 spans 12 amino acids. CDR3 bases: TGTGCCAGCAGCCCGTCCACCGTCGAGCAGTACTTC. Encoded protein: CASSPSTVEQYF.

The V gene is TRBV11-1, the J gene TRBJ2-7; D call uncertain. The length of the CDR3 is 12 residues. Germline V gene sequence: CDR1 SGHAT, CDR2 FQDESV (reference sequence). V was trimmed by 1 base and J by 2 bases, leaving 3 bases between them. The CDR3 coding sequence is TGTGCCAGCAGCTTAGGGACCTACGAGCAGTACTTC. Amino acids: CASSLGTYEQYF.

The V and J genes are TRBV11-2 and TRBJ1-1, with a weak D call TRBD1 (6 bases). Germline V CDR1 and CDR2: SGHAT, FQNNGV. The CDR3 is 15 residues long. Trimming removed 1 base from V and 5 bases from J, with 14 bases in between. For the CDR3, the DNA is TGTGCCAGCAGCTTAGGTCCGGGGGCAAGAACTGAAGCTTTCTTT. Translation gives CASSLGPGARTEAFF.